One T cell receptor (beta chain) is described in this entry. Its target is unknown. The CDR3 goes on 3 residues after the read ends, and that part is filled in from the germline J gene. The sample is drawn from a study of T cell clonality in common variable immunodeficiency. General study findings and limits: In common variable immunodeficiency, TCR beta chains reportedly carried fewer deletions and N-nucleotide insertions.

Trimming stripped 4 bases from V and 4 bases from J, with 17 bases between. CDR3 length: 16 residues. Germline V gives CDR1 SSHAT, CDR2 FNYEAQ (reference sequence). The method was immunoSEQ multiplex PCR; TCRdb's version includes in-frame clones alone and lacks a portion of them. The sample holds fewer than 35,000 clones, and no clone turns up only once. The source is a human donor with common variable immunodeficiency. The rearrangement uses TRBV7-7 and TRBJ2-1; D is unclear. The sample consisted of peripheral blood mononuclear cells. The CDR3 spells CASSSHPGQYYNEQFF. The sequenced part of the CDR3 DNA is TGTGCCAGCAGCTCCCACCCTGGGCAGTATTACAATGAG.